Sequencing of this T cell receptor (beta chain) was carried out in a study of cytomegalovirus exposure and HLA in healthy donors. The CDR3 runs to 14 residues. V shed 5 bases and J 3 bases; nucleotides not matched to a gene: 6. Per germline, CDR1 SGHNT and CDR2 YENEEA. Whole-study findings and limits: One later analysis, an examination of the 100 to 150 validation repertoires, found that first-cohort TCR clusters tended to co-occur in them.

Profiling relied on immunoSEQ multiplex PCR, and the TCRdb table lists in-frame clones only, not all of them. The table records about 70,000 clones, 94% of them present only once. As to this clone: The antigen remains undetermined.

The chain has TRBV11-3 and TRBJ2-5; 7 positions agree with TRBD2. Input material: PBMCs. The TCR originated in a young woman in good health and CMV-seropositive. The CDR3: CASSIGGSKETQYF. DNA of the CDR3: TGTGCCAGCAGCATCGGGGGGTCCAAAGAGACCCAGTACTTC.